This T cell receptor (beta chain) is drawn from a study of shared clonotypes between healthy human individuals. Study-wide background: A donor's plate count was three for CD4 naive and three for CD4 memory; CD8 naive had two and CD8 memory one.

Division of CD4+ cells produced a CD45RA+ naive subset and a CD45RA-negative memory subset. In the sorted-subset replicate PCRs, around 200 ng DNA, tens of thousands of T cell genomes, was used. Produced via immunoSEQ multiplex PCR; TCRdb's table is partial and in-frame only. The profile shows some 300,000 clones, around 70% of them singletons. The junction had 6 bases not matched to a gene; V was cut back by 1 base and J by 4 bases. The CDR3 length is 16 residues. Looked up from germline, CDR1 is MGHRA and CDR2 is YSYEKL. The chain couples TRBV4-1 to TRBJ1-5, with 8 bases matching TRBD1. Sequencing used memory CD4+ T cells sorted from blood. Described subset: CD45RA-negative fraction. This receptor was taken from a man aged 25 to 40 in good health. CDR3 protein: CASSQAGGSWNQPQHF. CDR3 coding DNA: TGCGCCAGCAGCCAAGCAGGGGGCTCTTGGAATCAGCCCCAGCATTTT.